The rows below give T cell receptor beta chains drawn from one sample of a study of blood T cells in healthy people across ages. One entry per CDR3 protein results from TCRdb running MiXCR on the 5' RACE reads. The table has about 510,000 distinct CDR3 sequences, about 26% seen once. These same records also appear under a second study, on T cells of mothers and their children.

The sequencing input was blood. The receptors stem from a boy aged 2-9 years in good health. Each CDR3 is given with its conserved first and last residue. D genes are given only for firm matches. Expanded clones get a size class; other rows say once, few or many, or leave the size out.

d_call,v_call,clone_size,j_call,cdr3_nt,cdr3_aa
TRBD2,TRBV11-2,NA,TRBJ2-7,TGTGCCAGCAGCTTAGCGGGTTCGGGACTAGCCCCCTACGAGCAGTACTTC,CASSLAGSGLAPYEQYF
NA,TRBV29-1,NA,TRBJ2-3,TGCAGCGTTGGCTCCTTCTGGGGTCAGACAGATACGCAGTATTTT,CSVGSFWGQTDTQYF
TRBD2,TRBV25-1,NA,TRBJ2-1,TGTGCCAGCAGTGGACTAGCGGGGGGCAGTAGAAATGAGCAGTTCTTC,CASSGLAGGSRNEQFF
NA,TRBV29-1,NA,TRBJ1-1,TGCAGCGCCGAACAGGGCACTGAAGCTTTCTTT,CSAEQGTEAFF
NA,TRBV20-1,few,TRBJ2-7,TGCAGTGCTAGAGATCACCTTAGATCTAAAGGCAGTCAAGGCTACGAGCAGTACTTC,CSARDHLRSKGSQGYEQYF
NA,TRBV29-1,few,TRBJ1-2,TGCAGCGTTGAATGGGGGAGCTACCGTAACTATGGCTACACCTTC,CSVEWGSYRNYGYTF
NA,TRBV6-6,few,TRBJ2-7,TGTGCCAGCAGTTACCCCAACCGGACAGATTACTTC,CASSYPNRTDYF
NA,TRBV3-1,NA,TRBJ2-5,TGTGCCAGCAGCTTACTAGAATTAACCCAGTACTTC,CASSLLELTQYF
NA,TRBV2,few,TRBJ2-2,TGTGCCAGCGTGAGGAACACCGGGGAGCTGTTTTTT,CASVRNTGELFF
TRBD1,TRBV9,few,TRBJ2-1,TGTGCCAGCAGCCCGCAGACAGGGAGTAACGTGAATGAGCAGTTCTTC,CASSPQTGSNVNEQFF
TRBD2,TRBV7-2,NA,TRBJ2-3,TGTGCCAGCAGATATACTAGCGGGGGGAGCACAGATACGCAGTATTTT,CASRYTSGGSTDTQYF
NA,TRBV3-1,NA,TRBJ2-5,TGTGCCAGCAGCCAAGATCTTGGCGGCTCCGAGACCCAGTACTTC,CASSQDLGGSETQYF
TRBD2,TRBV20-1,few,TRBJ2-5,TGCAGTGCTCTCGGAAAGCGGGGTGAGACCCAGTACTTC,CSALGKRGETQYF
NA,TRBV5-1,NA,TRBJ2-5,TGCGCCAGCAGCTTGGAGGGGCCCTCCCGGGGGACCCAGTACTTC,CASSLEGPSRGTQYF
NA,TRBV7-3,few,TRBJ2-1,TGTGCCAGCAGTCCTCCGGGACTCCCGAACAATGAGCAGTTCTTC,CASSPPGLPNNEQFF
NA,TRBV7-3,few,TRBJ2-2,TGTGCCAGCAGCTCCCAGGAGCCAGCGAACACCGGGGAGCTGTTTTTT,CASSSQEPANTGELFF
NA,TRBV10-3,few,TRBJ2-7,TGTGCCATCAGTGAGGGCGCTACGACTAGACGTGGCGAGCAGTACTTC,CAISEGATTRRGEQYF
TRBD2,TRBV24-1,many,TRBJ2-1,TGTGCCACCAGTGATCCGTCCGGGGGGGACGGGTACAATGAGCAGTTCTTC,CATSDPSGGDGYNEQFF
TRBD2,TRBV5-1,few,TRBJ2-2,TGCGCCAGCAGATACCGGGAGGCCGGGGAGCTGTTTTTT,CASRYREAGELFF
NA,TRBV27,NA,TRBJ2-1,TGTGCCAGCAGTTTGGCGGGTCCCTCCTACAATGAGCAGTTCTTC,CASSLAGPSYNEQFF
TRBD2,TRBV9,NA,TRBJ2-1,TGTGCCAGCAGCCCCCTAGGTTGGCGGGAGGTTGTATCCTACAATGAGCAGTTCTTC,CASSPLGWREVVSYNEQFF
TRBD1,TRBV20-1,NA,TRBJ2-7,TGCAGTGCTACCGGGACAGACTCCTACGAGCAGTACTTC,CSATGTDSYEQYF
TRBD2,TRBV3-1,few,TRBJ2-1,TGTGCCAGCAGCCAAGCGGGAGGAAGGTATGAGCAGTTCTTC,CASSQAGGRYEQFF
NA,TRBV12-3/TRBV12-4,NA,TRBJ2-5,TGTGCCAGCAGGGTCCCAGAGACCCAGTACTTC,CASRVPETQYF
TRBD1,TRBV20-1,few,TRBJ2-5,TGCAGTGCTAGGGGACAGGCCCGTCAAGAGACCCAGTACTTC,CSARGQARQETQYF
NA,TRBV5-4,few,TRBJ2-3,TGTGCCAGCAGCTTACATGGAGGGAAGGATACGCAGTATTTT,CASSLHGGKDTQYF
TRBD1,TRBV10-3,few,TRBJ1-6,TGTGCCATCGGCAGGGGGGACTCACCCCTCCACTTT,CAIGRGDSPLHF
NA,TRBV7-3,NA,TRBJ1-1,TGTGCCAGCAGCCAAGGGCCGAGAAACACTGAAGCTTTCTTT,CASSQGPRNTEAFF
NA,TRBV6-6,few,TRBJ1-1,TGTGCCAGCAAGGGGGTTGAAGCTTTCTTT,CASKGVEAFF
TRBD2,TRBV6-5,NA,TRBJ2-1,TGTGCCAGCAGTTATAGTCCGGCGGGAGGGCCCCACAATGAGCAGTTCTTC,CASSYSPAGGPHNEQFF
TRBD2,TRBV7-3,few,TRBJ2-5,TGTGCCAGCAGCACTAGAGCGGGGGGGGAAGAGACCCAGTACTTC,CASSTRAGGEETQYF
TRBD2,TRBV6-2/TRBV6-3,NA,TRBJ2-1,TGTGCCAGCAGATCAGGACTAGCGGGAAAGGGTGAGCAGTTCTTC,CASRSGLAGKGEQFF
TRBD1,TRBV20-1,few,TRBJ1-1,TGCAGTGCCTCGGGACAGGGAAACACTGAAGCTTTCTTT,CSASGQGNTEAFF
NA,TRBV5-1,few,TRBJ1-1,TGCGCCAGCAGCGCAGGGACGGAGAACACTGAAGCTTTCTTT,CASSAGTENTEAFF
NA,TRBV12-5,NA,TRBJ2-7,TGTGCTAGTGGTTTGGAGACAGGCCCCTCCTACGAGCAGTACTTC,CASGLETGPSYEQYF
NA,TRBV10-3,once,TRBJ2-2,TGTGCCATCAGTGAGTCGAAAGGGAACACCGGGGAGCTGTTTTTT,CAISESKGNTGELFF
NA,TRBV29-1,NA,TRBJ2-4,TGCAGCGTTGAAGAGAGGGGACCTTTAAACATTCAGTACTTC,CSVEERGPLNIQYF
NA,TRBV13,few,TRBJ2-5,TGTGCCAGCAGCTTAGCCGGGGGCGTATATGAGACCCAGTACTTC,CASSLAGGVYETQYF
NA,TRBV18,NA,TRBJ1-4,TGTGCCAGCTCACCAAGAACAGGGAATAATGAAAAACTGTTTTTT,CASSPRTGNNEKLFF
TRBD2,TRBV5-5,few,TRBJ2-5,TGTGCCAGCAGCTTACGACTAGCGGGAGACCAAGAGACCCAGTACTTC,CASSLRLAGDQETQYF
NA,TRBV9,few,TRBJ2-5,TGTGCCAGCAGCGTAGGCCCCTCTAGGGGGGAGACCCAGTACTTC,CASSVGPSRGETQYF
NA,TRBV5-1,NA,TRBJ2-5,TGCGCCACCGCGGGACAGATCGGGGAGACCCAGTACTTC,CATAGQIGETQYF
NA,TRBV20-1,NA,TRBJ2-3,TGCAGCTTACTACGGGCCGCTGGAAGCACAGATACGCAGTATTTT,CSLLRAAGSTDTQYF
NA,TRBV30,NA,TRBJ1-2,TGTGCGGTGTATGGCTACACCTTC,CAVYGYTF
TRBD2,TRBV4-2,few,TRBJ2-1,TGTGCCAGCAGCCCTCGGGGGGGCCGCTACAATGAGCAGTTCTTC,CASSPRGGRYNEQFF
TRBD2,TRBV4-1,NA,TRBJ2-1,TGCGCCAGCAGCCAAGTCGGCGGGGGAGTGGGGTACAATGAGCAGTTCTTC,CASSQVGGGVGYNEQFF
NA,TRBV15,NA,TRBJ2-3,TGTGCCACCCGCGGTAGCACAGATATGCAGTATTTT,CATRGSTDMQYF
NA,TRBV14,few,TRBJ1-2,TGTGCCAGCAGCCAAGCTAGTCCCCTTAACTATGGCTACACCTTC,CASSQASPLNYGYTF
NA,TRBV7-2,few,TRBJ1-5,TGTGCCAGTACTACAGTTTCGAGCAATCAGCCCCAGCATTTT,CASTTVSSNQPQHF
TRBD1,TRBV10-2,many,TRBJ1-2,TGCGCCAGCAGTGACGGGACAGGTTTCTATGGCTACACCTTC,CASSDGTGFYGYTF
NA,TRBV2,NA,TRBJ2-7,TGTGCCAGCACTGGGGGGACGGCCGCCTACGAGCAGTACTTC,CASTGGTAAYEQYF